The 12 T cell receptor beta chains listed next were all sequenced from one sample in a study of response to subunit inactivated influenza vaccine. TCRdb re-derived calls from the RT-PCR reads in MiXCR, one entry per CDR3 protein. The sample records about 700,000 distinct CDR3 sequences, 11% to 15% being singletons. The specimen was PBMCs from blood, collected approximately 15 days before vaccination. The receptors originated from a man aged 45-65 years who received an inactivated influenza vaccine.

The chain uses TRBV20-1 and TRBJ2-5, with 8 bases matching TRBD1. Per the germline V gene, CDR1 is DFQATT and CDR2 is SNEGSKA (reference sequence). V lost 2 bases to trimming and J lost 6 bases; unmatched junction nucleotides: 8. This CDR3 has 14 amino acids. CDR3 DNA sequence: TGCAGTGCTAGATCCGAGACAGGGGAACAGACCCAGTACTTC. This translates into CSARSETGEQTQYF.

A few counts support this clonotype. V gene TRBV12-5 combines with J gene TRBJ2-2; D not certain. The germline CDR1 and CDR2 sequences are LGHNT and FRNRAP. CDR3 length: 13 amino acids. V was cut by 4 bases and J by 9 bases, with 12 bases left in between. The CDR3 loop is CASGSPPDRELFF. The DNA for the CDR3 is TGTGCTAGTGGTTCGCCCCCGGATCGGGAGCTGTTTTTT.

This clonotype was counted a few times. V usage is TRBV7-9 and J usage is TRBJ2-1, with D unclear. Per germline, CDR1 SEHNR and CDR2 FQNEAQ (reference sequence). This CDR3 comprises 15 residues. V lost 1 base and J lost 3, with 10 bases in between. In nucleotides, the CDR3 is TGTGCCAGCAGCTTAGGAATCCTAGACTACAATGAGCAGTTCTTC. Protein product: CASSLGILDYNEQFF.

The rearrangement joins TRBV20-1 to TRBJ2-2; 8 bases map to TRBD2. This CDR3 is 13 amino acids long. Germline CDR1 and CDR2: DFQATT and SNEGSKA (reference sequence). With 5 bases clipped from V and 4 bases from J, the junction kept 3 bases outside the gene matches. CDR3 DNA sequence: TGCAGTGCTGCAGCGGGAGCCACCGGGGAGCTGTTTTTT. Translated: CSAAAGATGELFF.

This clonotype appeared many times. J is TRBJ2-1 and V is TRBV5-6; D remains ambiguous. V was shortened by 4 bases and J by 6 bases, with 8 bases between the two germline ends. CDR3 length equals 12 residues. Germline V gene lookup returns CDR1 SGHDT and CDR2 YYEEEE. CDR3 in amino acids: CASSLGTNEQFF. DNA for the CDR3: TGTGCCAGCAGCCTAGGCACCAATGAGCAGTTCTTC.

Only a few counts were recorded for this clonotype. The chain combines TRBV6-2 or TRBV6-3 with TRBJ2-1; 7 bases fit TRBD1. After removal of 6 bases from V and 7 bases from J, the junction contained 15 bases not matched to a gene. This CDR3 comprises 16 residues. In germline, CDR1 is MNHEY, CDR2 SVGEGT. The CDR3 here is CASRLRTTGKANEQFF. The DNA of the CDR3 is TGTGCCAGCAGACTCCGAACGACAGGGAAGGCTAATGAGCAGTTCTTC.

The V and J genes are TRBV30 and TRBJ2-6; D is uncertain. The CDR3 loop spans 12 amino acids. Germline V gene data show CDR1 as GTSNPN and CDR2 as SVGIG (reference sequence). V was shortened by 4 bases and J by 4 bases, with 5 bases between the two germline ends. The CDR3 sequence is CAWKPGANVLTF. DNA for the CDR3: TGTGCCTGGAAACCGGGGGCCAACGTCCTGACTTTC.

This clonotype was counted between two and nine times. The chain recombines TRBV29-1 with TRBJ2-5; weak D call: TRBD1 (7 bases). This CDR3 contains 12 residues. Germline-derived CDR1 and CDR2 are SQVTM and ANQGSEA. Trimming removed 6 bases at V and 5 bases at J, with 13 bases between. CDR3 in DNA: TGCAGCGTGATGACAGGGAGGGAGACCCAGTACTTC. Translated, it gives CSVMTGRETQYF.

This rearrangement joins TRBV7-2 to TRBJ1-1; possibly TRBD1 for D (6 bases). This CDR3 is 14 amino acids long. Trimming left V 2 bases short and J 7 bases short, with 14 bases between. CDR1 SGHTA and CDR2 FQGNSA come from the germline V gene. The CDR3: CASSLTPGAGEAFF. DNA for the CDR3: TGTGCCAGCAGCTTAACCCCGGGGGCAGGTGAAGCTTTCTTT.

This clonotype was detected a few times. This chain connects TRBV15 to TRBJ2-5, with TRBD2 matching over 11 bases. The CDR3 extends over 17 amino acids. Per germline, CDR1 LNHNV and CDR2 YYDKDF (reference sequence). The J segment lost 1 base and the V segment lost 3 bases, leaving 7 bases of the junction unmatched. The DNA of the CDR3 is TGTGCCACCAGCAGCGGGACTAGCGGAGGGGGCCAAGAGACCCAGTACTTC. This codes for CATSSGTSGGGQETQYF.

This clonotype was counted a few times. The chain is built from TRBV20-1 and TRBJ1-4; a weak D match, TRBD1 (5 bases). CDR3 size: 14 residues. CDR1 is DFQATT and CDR2 is SNEGSKA in the germline V gene (reference sequence). V was pared by 4 bases and J by 1 base, with 10 bases between. This CDR3 is CSATGPLTNEKLFF. In DNA, the CDR3 is TGCAGTGCTACAGGGCCTCTAACTAATGAAAAACTGTTTTTT.

This clonotype was counted many times. The J gene is TRBJ2-2, the V gene TRBV4-1; 12 bases map to TRBD2. Germline CDR1 MGHRA, CDR2 YSYEKL. The CDR3 runs 18 residues. V gave up 3 bases and J gave up 0 bases; unmatched junction bases: 5. The CDR3 DNA reads TGCGCCAGCAGCCAGCTGACTAGCGGGGGATCGAACACCGGGGAGCTGTTTTTT. Protein product: CASSQLTSGGSNTGELFF.